This is a list of T cell receptor beta chains from one sample in a study of blood T cells in healthy people across ages. TCRdb reanalysed the 5' RACE reads using MiXCR and keeps one entry per CDR3 protein. The table records about 1.6 million distinct CDR3 sequences, about 35% of them present only once. The sample was blood. The source is a woman under 40 in good health. Each CDR3 is given with its conserved first and last residue. A D gene is named only where the DNA matches it firmly. Clone size is not always given. Where it is, it says once, few, many or a class for expanded clones.

V gene	D gene	clone size	J gene	CDR3 DNA	CDR3 protein
TRBV5-1	NA	few	TRBJ2-5	TGCGCCAGCAGCTTAGAGGGACCCCCGGAGACCCAGTACTTC	CASSLEGPPETQYF
TRBV14	NA	many	TRBJ2-7	TGTGCCAGCAGCAAAGACCTGGAGCGCGAGCAGTACTTC	CASSKDLEREQYF
TRBV20-1	TRBD2	NA	TRBJ2-5	TGCAGTGCTAGTAGGGGGAGGCTAGCGGGGGGCCTACTTCAAGAGACCCAGTACTTC	CSASRGRLAGGLLQETQYF
TRBV20-1	TRBD1	NA	TRBJ1-2	TGCAGTGCTAGAGATCAGGGGGCTAACTATGGCTACACCTTC	CSARDQGANYGYTF
TRBV10-3	TRBD2	few	TRBJ2-3	TGTGCCATCAGCCGCACGGCTAGCGGGGCCACAGATACGCAGTATTTT	CAISRTASGATDTQYF
TRBV6-2/TRBV6-3	TRBD1	NA	TRBJ2-1	TGTGCCAGCAGTTACCGGGACAGGGAAGACAATGAGCAGTTCTTC	CASSYRDREDNEQFF
TRBV7-2	NA	NA	TRBJ2-1	TGTGCCAGCAGCTTAATCCCCGAGGGGGAGCAGTTCTTC	CASSLIPEGEQFF
TRBV9	NA	few	TRBJ1-1	TGTGCCAGCAGCGTCGATGACAGACCCACTGAAGCTTTCTTT	CASSVDDRPTEAFF
TRBV28	NA	NA	TRBJ2-6	TGTGCCAGCAGCTTAGCTGGACACTCGGCTGGGGCCAACGTCCTGACTTTC	CASSLAGHSAGANVLTF
TRBV12-3/TRBV12-4	NA	many	TRBJ2-5	TGTGCCAGCAGTATTAGCCAAGAGACCCAGTACTTC	CASSISQETQYF
TRBV9	NA	few	TRBJ2-3	TGTGCCAGCAGCGCTTCCGGGTTTAGCACAGATACGCAGTATTTT	CASSASGFSTDTQYF
TRBV6-1	NA	few	TRBJ2-7	TGTGCCAGCAGACAGACAGTTACTCAGGTCTACGAGCAGTACTTC	CASRQTVTQVYEQYF
TRBV2	NA	NA	TRBJ1-1	TGTGCCAGCCTTGCCGACAGGTCGAACACTGAAGCTTTCTTT	CASLADRSNTEAFF
TRBV4-1	TRBD2	many	TRBJ2-7	TGCGCCAGCAGACCCCTAGCGGGAGGCTCCTACGAGCAGTACTTC	CASRPLAGGSYEQYF
TRBV3-1	NA	few	TRBJ2-7	TGTGCCAGCAGCCAAACGAAAGGGCCCGAGCAGTACTTC	CASSQTKGPEQYF
TRBV11-1	NA	NA	TRBJ1-1	TGTGCCAGCAGCTTAGGCCCGGGGGCGGGTGACACTGAAGCTTTCTTT	CASSLGPGAGDTEAFF
TRBV5-6	TRBD2	NA	TRBJ2-5	TGTGCCAGCAGCCTTGGACTAGCGGAGATCCAAGAGACCCAGTACTTC	CASSLGLAEIQETQYF
TRBV5-6	NA	NA	TRBJ1-4	TGTGCCAGCAGCACCTCCGGACAGTTTAATGAAAAACTGTTTTTT	CASSTSGQFNEKLFF
TRBV21-1	NA	NA	TRBJ1-5	TGTGCCAGCAGCGGGGCAGGGTTTCAGCCCCAGCATTTT	CASSGAGFQPQHF
TRBV12-3/TRBV12-4	NA	once	TRBJ1-2	TGTGCCAGCAGTTTGGGAGACACAAACTATGGCTACACCTTC	CASSLGDTNYGYTF
TRBV6-6	TRBD1	once	TRBJ1-6	TGTGCCAGCAGTCCGCGAATAGAGGGGGCATATAATTCACCCCTCCACTTT	CASSPRIEGAYNSPLHF
TRBV3-1	NA	few	TRBJ2-1	TGTGCCAGCAGCCAAGCTGCAGTGAATGGGGAGCAGTTCTTC	CASSQAAVNGEQFF
TRBV6-5	TRBD1	NA	TRBJ2-6	TGTGCCAGCAGTTCACAGAGGGACAGGCGAGACAACGGGGCCAACGTCCTGACTTTC	CASSSQRDRRDNGANVLTF
TRBV3-1	NA	few	TRBJ1-1	TGTGCCAGCAGCCGGACAAGGGCGCGGAACACTGAAGCTTTCTTT	CASSRTRARNTEAFF
TRBV9	TRBD2	NA	TRBJ2-2	TGTGCCAGCAGCGTAGGAGCGGGGGTAACCGGGGAGCTGTTTTTT	CASSVGAGVTGELFF
TRBV18	TRBD2	NA	TRBJ2-7	TGTGCCAGCTCACCCTTAGCGGGAATAGGTTACGAGCAGTACTTC	CASSPLAGIGYEQYF
TRBV20-1	NA	NA	TRBJ1-1	TGCAGTGCTAGACCGATGAACACTGAAGCTTTCTTT	CSARPMNTEAFF
TRBV6-1	NA	once	TRBJ1-1	TGTGCCAGCAGTGTTTACAGTACTGAAGCTTTCTTT	CASSVYSTEAFF
TRBV12-3/TRBV12-4	NA	NA	TRBJ2-3	TGTGCCAGCAGTTTAGAGTGGGGTACGCAGTATTTT	CASSLEWGTQYF
TRBV7-9	TRBD2	NA	TRBJ2-1	TGTGCCAGCAGCTTAGCTTTAGCGGGAGATCACAATGAGCAGTTCTTC	CASSLALAGDHNEQFF
TRBV7-8	NA	few	TRBJ1-2	TGTGCCAGCAGCTGGCGGAGGGCGGATGGCTACACCTTC	CASSWRRADGYTF
TRBV6-1	NA	few	TRBJ2-1	TGTGCCAGCAGTGAAGTACAGGGATCGCCCTACAATGAGCAGTTCTTC	CASSEVQGSPYNEQFF
TRBV20-1	TRBD2	NA	TRBJ2-7	TGCAGTGCTAGAGATGCGACTAGCGGGAGCTACGAGCAGTACTTC	CSARDATSGSYEQYF
TRBV9	NA	few	TRBJ1-4	TGTGCCAGCTCACCGGGGGACGAAAAACTGTTTTTT	CASSPGDEKLFF
TRBV4-1	NA	NA	TRBJ2-1	TGCGCCAGCAGCCAAGATATTCAGACGCCAAAGTTCTTC	CASSQDIQTPKFF
TRBV20-1	NA	NA	TRBJ2-7	TGCAGTGCTAGGGCCCCTAGCGATAGAGACTACGAGCAGTACTTC	CSARAPSDRDYEQYF
TRBV13	TRBD1	few	TRBJ1-1	TGTGCCAGCAGCTTAAGGGGGCAGGTTAGCACTGAAGCTTTCTTT	CASSLRGQVSTEAFF
TRBV4-1	TRBD1	few	TRBJ2-1	TGCGCCAGCAGCCAATCGGACAGGGGGACAAACAATGAGCAGTTCTTC	CASSQSDRGTNNEQFF
TRBV21-1	NA	NA	TRBJ2-7	TGTGCCAGCAAGAGGTTTCACCACTACGAGCAGTACTTC	CASKRFHHYEQYF
TRBV12-3/TRBV12-4	NA	NA	TRBJ2-7	TGTGCCAGCAGTATACAGGACAGATCCTACGAGCAGTACTTC	CASSIQDRSYEQYF
TRBV29-1	TRBD2	few	TRBJ2-7	TGCAGCGTTGAAGATGGGCTAGCGGGAGGAGAGCAGTACTTC	CSVEDGLAGGEQYF
TRBV2	NA	many	TRBJ1-5	TGTGCCAGCAGTGAAAGCAGGGTTTCGTTGAGCAATCAGCCCCAGCATTTT	CASSESRVSLSNQPQHF
TRBV7-2	TRBD1	few	TRBJ2-1	TGTGCCAGCAGCTGGGACAGGGAATCTTACAATGAGCAGTTCTTC	CASSWDRESYNEQFF
TRBV20-1	NA	NA	TRBJ1-2	TGCAGTGCTAGTGTAGGGAGCAGCTATGGCTACACCTTC	CSASVGSSYGYTF
TRBV12-3/TRBV12-4	TRBD2	few	TRBJ2-5	TGTGCCAGCAGTTTGGGGGAGGGCTATGAGATCGCGACCCAGTACTTC	CASSLGEGYEIATQYF
TRBV4-1	NA	few	TRBJ2-1	TGCGCCAGCAGCCGACGGGACGGCGATCCTAACAATGAGCAGTTCTTC	CASSRRDGDPNNEQFF
TRBV12-3/TRBV12-4	NA	few	TRBJ2-3	TGTGCCAGCAGCCCCGATTTGAGAACAGATAATTCGCAGTATTTT	CASSPDLRTDNSQYF
TRBV7-7	NA	many	TRBJ2-5	TGTGCCAGCAGCAACTACAGGGAGCCAGAGACCCAGTACTTC	CASSNYREPETQYF
TRBV7-2	TRBD1	few	TRBJ2-7	TGTGCCAGCTACCCTATCGGCCAGGGGGTATACTCCTACGAGCAGTACTTC	CASYPIGQGVYSYEQYF
TRBV19	NA	NA	TRBJ2-5	TGTGCCAGTAGTATGTGGGGCGGGGATAAAGAGACCCAGTACTTC	CASSMWGGDKETQYF
TRBV6-5	TRBD2	NA	TRBJ2-2	TGTGCCAGCAGGGGACTAGCGGGGGGCACCGGGGAGCTGTTTTTT	CASRGLAGGTGELFF
TRBV20-1	NA	NA	TRBJ2-3	TGCAGTGCTAGAGATCACGCGGGCACAGATACGCAGTATTTT	CSARDHAGTDTQYF
TRBV4-1	TRBD1	few	TRBJ2-3	TGCACCAGCAGCCGGACCGGGACAGCGTTCACAGATACGCAGTATTTT	CTSSRTGTAFTDTQYF
TRBV5-1	NA	few	TRBJ1-4	TGCGCCAGCAGACCCGGAGGGGGAGAAGTTAATGAAAAACTGTTTTTT	CASRPGGGEVNEKLFF
TRBV20-1	NA	NA	TRBJ1-2	TGCAGTGCTAGAAGGGGGAAGGATTGGTCCTACACCTTC	CSARRGKDWSYTF
TRBV5-1	TRBD2	few	TRBJ2-7	TGCGCCAGCAGCCATATCGGAGCGGGAGCCCAAAGCGAGCAGTACTTC	CASSHIGAGAQSEQYF
TRBV12-3/TRBV12-4	NA	NA	TRBJ2-5	TGTGCCAGCAGTTTCGCCGCAGCTACGTGGCTAGAGACCCAGTACTTC	CASSFAAATWLETQYF
TRBV20-1	TRBD1	NA	TRBJ1-1	TGCAGTGCTAGAGTTCAACAGGGGGGGGGCGCTTTCTTT	CSARVQQGGGAFF